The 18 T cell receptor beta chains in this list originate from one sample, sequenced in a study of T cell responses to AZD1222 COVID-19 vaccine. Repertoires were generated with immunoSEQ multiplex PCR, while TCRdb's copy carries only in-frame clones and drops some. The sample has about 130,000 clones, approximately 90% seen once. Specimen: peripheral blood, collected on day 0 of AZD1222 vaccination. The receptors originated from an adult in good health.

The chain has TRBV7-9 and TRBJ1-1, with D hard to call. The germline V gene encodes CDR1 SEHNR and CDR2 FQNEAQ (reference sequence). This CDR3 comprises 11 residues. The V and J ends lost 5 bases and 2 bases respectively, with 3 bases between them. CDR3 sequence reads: CASSRNTEAFF. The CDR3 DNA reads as TGTGCCAGCAGCCGCAACACTGAAGCTTTCTTT. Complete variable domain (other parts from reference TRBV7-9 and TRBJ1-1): DTGVSQNPRHKITKRGQNVTFRCDPISEHNRLYWYRQTLGQGPEFLTYFQNEAQLEKSRLLSDRFSAERPKGSFSTLEIQRTEQGDSAMYLCASSRNTEAFFGQGTRLTVV.

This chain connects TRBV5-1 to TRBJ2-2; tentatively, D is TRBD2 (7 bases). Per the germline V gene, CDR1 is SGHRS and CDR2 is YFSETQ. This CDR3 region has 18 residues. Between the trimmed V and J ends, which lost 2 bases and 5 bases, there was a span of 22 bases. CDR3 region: CASSFLGAGARRTGELFF. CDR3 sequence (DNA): TGCGCCAGCAGCTTCTTGGGGGCGGGGGCACGCCGGACCGGGGAGCTGTTTTTT.

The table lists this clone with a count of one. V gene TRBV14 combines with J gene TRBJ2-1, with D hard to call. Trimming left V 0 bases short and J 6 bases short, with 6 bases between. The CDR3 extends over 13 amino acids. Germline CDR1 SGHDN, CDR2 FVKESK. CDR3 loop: CASSQDRSNEQFF. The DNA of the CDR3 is TGTGCCAGCAGCCAAGATAGGTCCAATGAGCAGTTCTTC.

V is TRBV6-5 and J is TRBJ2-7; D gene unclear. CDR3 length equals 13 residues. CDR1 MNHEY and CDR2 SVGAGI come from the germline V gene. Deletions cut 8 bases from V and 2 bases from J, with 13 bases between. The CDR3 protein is CASGRGSTYEQYF. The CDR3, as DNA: TGTGCCAGCGGTCGAGGCAGCACCTACGAGCAGTACTTC.

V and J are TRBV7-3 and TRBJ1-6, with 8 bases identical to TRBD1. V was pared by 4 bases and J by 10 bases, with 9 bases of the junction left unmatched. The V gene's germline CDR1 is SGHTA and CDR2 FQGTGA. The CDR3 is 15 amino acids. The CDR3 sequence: CASSSMGQETSPLHF. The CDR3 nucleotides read TGTGCCAGCAGCTCGATGGGACAGGAGACGTCACCCCTCCACTTT. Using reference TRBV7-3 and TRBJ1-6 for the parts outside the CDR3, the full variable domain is GAGVSQTPSNKVTEKGKYVELRCDPISGHTALYWYRQSLGQGPEFLIYFQGTGAADDSGLPNDRFFAVRPEGSVSTLKIQRTERGDSAVYLCASSSMGQETSPLHFGNGTRLTVT.

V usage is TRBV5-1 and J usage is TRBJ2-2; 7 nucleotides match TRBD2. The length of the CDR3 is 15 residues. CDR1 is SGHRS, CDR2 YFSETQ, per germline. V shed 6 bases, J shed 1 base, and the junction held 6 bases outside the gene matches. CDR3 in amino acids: CASTASGRNTGELFF. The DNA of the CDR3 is TGCGCCAGCACAGCTAGCGGACGGAACACCGGGGAGCTGTTTTTT.

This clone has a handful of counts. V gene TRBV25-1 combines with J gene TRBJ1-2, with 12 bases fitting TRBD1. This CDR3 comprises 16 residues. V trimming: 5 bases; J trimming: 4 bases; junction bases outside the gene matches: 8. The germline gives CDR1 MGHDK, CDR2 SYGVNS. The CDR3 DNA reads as TGTGCCAGCAGTTCGCCGGGACAGGGGGCCGGCTATGGCTACACCTTC. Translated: CASSSPGQGAGYGYTF.

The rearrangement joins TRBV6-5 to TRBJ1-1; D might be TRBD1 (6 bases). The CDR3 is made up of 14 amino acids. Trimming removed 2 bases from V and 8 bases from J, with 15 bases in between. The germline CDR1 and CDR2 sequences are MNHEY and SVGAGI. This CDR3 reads CASSYTYPGQEAFF. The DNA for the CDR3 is TGTGCCAGCAGTTACACCTACCCGGGACAAGAAGCTTTCTTT.

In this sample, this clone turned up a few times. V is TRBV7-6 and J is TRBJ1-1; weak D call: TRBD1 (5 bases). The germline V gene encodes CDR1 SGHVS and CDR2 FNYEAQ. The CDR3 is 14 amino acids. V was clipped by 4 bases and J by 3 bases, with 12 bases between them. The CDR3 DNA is TGTGCCAGCAGCTCTACACAGGTGGACACTGAAGCTTTCTTT. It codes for CASSSTQVDTEAFF.

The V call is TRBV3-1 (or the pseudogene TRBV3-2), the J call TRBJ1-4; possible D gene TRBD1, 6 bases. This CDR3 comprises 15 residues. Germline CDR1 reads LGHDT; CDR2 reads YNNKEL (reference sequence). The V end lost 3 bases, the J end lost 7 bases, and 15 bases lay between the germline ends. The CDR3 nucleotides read TGTGCCAGCAGCCATTTCGGGGGCGCGTCTGAAAAACTGTTTTTT. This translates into CASSHFGGASEKLFF.

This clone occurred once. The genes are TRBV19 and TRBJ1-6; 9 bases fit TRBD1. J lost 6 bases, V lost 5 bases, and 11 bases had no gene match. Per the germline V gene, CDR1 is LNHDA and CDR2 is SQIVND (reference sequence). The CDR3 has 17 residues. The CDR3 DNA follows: TGTGCCAGTAGTCTCCGGAGCTGGACAGGGGCTAATTCACCCCTCCACTTT. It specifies CASSLRSWTGANSPLHF.

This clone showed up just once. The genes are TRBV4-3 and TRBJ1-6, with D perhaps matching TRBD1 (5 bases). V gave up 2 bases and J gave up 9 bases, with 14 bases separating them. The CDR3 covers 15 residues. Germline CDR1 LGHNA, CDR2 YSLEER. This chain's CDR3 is CASSQSAGVSSPLHF. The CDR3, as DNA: TGCGCCAGCAGCCAATCGGCGGGGGTTAGTTCACCCCTCCACTTT.

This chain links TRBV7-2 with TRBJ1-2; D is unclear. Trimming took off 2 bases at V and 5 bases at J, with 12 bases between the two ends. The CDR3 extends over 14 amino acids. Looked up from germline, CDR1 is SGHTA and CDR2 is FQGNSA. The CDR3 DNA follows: TGTGCCAGCAGCTTAATGAGGGCTCGGTATGGCTACACCTTC. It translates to CASSLMRARYGYTF.

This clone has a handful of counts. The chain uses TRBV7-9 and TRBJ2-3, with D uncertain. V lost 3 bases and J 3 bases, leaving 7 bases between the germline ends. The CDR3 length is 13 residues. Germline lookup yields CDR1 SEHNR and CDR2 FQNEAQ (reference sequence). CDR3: CASSLAVTDTQYF. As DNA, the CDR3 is TGTGCCAGCAGCTTGGCCGTAACAGATACGCAGTATTTT. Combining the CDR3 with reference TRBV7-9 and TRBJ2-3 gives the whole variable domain DTGVSQNPRHKITKRGQNVTFRCDPISEHNRLYWYRQTLGQGPEFLTYFQNEAQLEKSRLLSDRFSAERPKGSFSTLEIQRTEQGDSAMYLCASSLAVTDTQYFGPGTRLTVL.

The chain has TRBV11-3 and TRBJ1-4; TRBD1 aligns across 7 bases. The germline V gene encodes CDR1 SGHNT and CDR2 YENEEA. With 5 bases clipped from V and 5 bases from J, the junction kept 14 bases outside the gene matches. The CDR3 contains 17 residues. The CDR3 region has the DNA TGTGCCAGCAGCCCATATATAGTGGGACAGCTAAATGAAAAACTGTTTTTT. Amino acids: CASSPYIVGQLNEKLFF.

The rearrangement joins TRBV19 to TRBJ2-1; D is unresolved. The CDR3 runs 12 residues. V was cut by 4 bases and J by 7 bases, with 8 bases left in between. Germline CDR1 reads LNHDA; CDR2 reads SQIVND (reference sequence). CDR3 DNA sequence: TGTGCCAGTAGTACCGTCCGGAATGAGCAGTTCTTC. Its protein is CASSTVRNEQFF.

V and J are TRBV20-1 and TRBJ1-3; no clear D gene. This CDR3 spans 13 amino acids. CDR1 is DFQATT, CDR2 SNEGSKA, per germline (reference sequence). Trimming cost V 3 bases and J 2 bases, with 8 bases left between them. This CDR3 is CSASKAAGNTIYF. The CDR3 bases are TGCAGTGCTAGTAAGGCCGCTGGAAACACCATATATTTT.

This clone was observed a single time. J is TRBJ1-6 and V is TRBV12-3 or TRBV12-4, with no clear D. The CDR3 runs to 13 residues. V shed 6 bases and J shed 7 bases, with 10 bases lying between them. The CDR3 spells CASSRVVNSPLHF. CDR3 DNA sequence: TGTGCCAGCAGCCGGGTAGTAAATTCACCCCTCCACTTT.